The clone carrying this T cell receptor (beta chain) was detected many times. Its matching antigen is unknown. This specimen belongs to a study of CD8+CD57+ T cells in acquired aplastic anemia. At the level of the study: Sorted CD4+ and CD8+ cells gave an average of approximately 3 ug of DNA. General study results and limits: Researchers report that around 30 CD8+ CDR3 sequences appeared in both patients and controls. Levels of CD8+ Simpson's diversity were not significantly distinct in patients versus controls.

According to the study, genomic DNA was the template for TCR beta VDJ and CDR3 profiling. TCRdb re-derived calls from the reads in MiXCR, one entry per CDR3 protein. This table holds 200,000 or so distinct CDR3 sequences, 40% to 60% found once. The CDR3 length is 13 residues. Germline V CDR1 and CDR2: MGHRA, YSYEKL. The germline V and J ends were trimmed by 2 bases and 5 bases, with 9 bases remaining between them. Patients chosen for sequencing had CD8+CD57+ cells that had expanded, as shown by flow cytometry. A severe acquired aplastic anemia diagnosis applied to all patients. This rearrangement joins TRBV4-1 to TRBJ2-5; D is uncertain. This receptor was obtained from a human donor with aplastic anemia. The sequencing sample was made of sorted CD4+, CD8+, or CD8+CD57+ T cells (not recorded which) from PBMCs. The CDR3 sequence: CASSQPPRETQYF. For the CDR3, the DNA is TGCGCCAGCAGCCAACCCCCCCGGGAGACCCAGTACTTC.